The present T cell receptor (beta chain) was sequenced within a study of blood T cell repertoires in COVID-19. Only in-frame clones appear in the TCRdb table, and some are missing; sequencing was by immunoSEQ multiplex PCR. The sample includes approximately 240,000 clones, approximately 81% of them seen just once. Trimming cost V 0 bases and J 6 bases, with 10 bases left between them. Germline V gene lookup returns CDR1 SGHKS and CDR2 YYEKEE (reference sequence). The CDR3 spans 14 residues. This clonotype was obtained from a woman of 80 years or more with active or convalescent COVID-19. The chain is built from TRBV5-5 and TRBJ1-5; D is possibly TRBD1 (5 bases). Sequencing was carried out using peripheral blood. Written as DNA, the CDR3 is TGTGCCAGCAGCTTGGGGGGGGTGGCTCAGCCCCAGCATTTT. This sequence encodes CASSLGGVAQPQHF.